These 5 T cell receptor beta chains originate from one sample sequenced in a study of T-cell memory formation after mild COVID-19. TCRdb recomputed calls from the 5' RACE reads with MiXCR, one row per CDR3 protein. This table holds 200,000 to 250,000 distinct CDR3 sequences, 27% found once. The sample taken for sequencing was PBMCs or a T cell subset sorted from them (not recorded which). The receptors were gathered from an adult woman who had mild COVID-19 (a few samples of this study predate the infection). Cell type and time point are not known.

The rearrangement joins TRBV10-3 to TRBJ2-5; D call uncertain. Germline V lookup: CDR1 ENHRY, CDR2 SYGVKD. V lost 0 bases, J lost 1 base, and 6 bases lay in between. There are 14 residues in the CDR3. The DNA for the CDR3 is TGTGCCATCAGTGAGTCGTCCCTCCAAGAGACCCAGTACTTC. This codes for CAISESSLQETQYF.

The table lists this clonotype with a few counts. This chain links TRBV15 with TRBJ2-4; D unresolved. Trimming removed 4 bases from V and 2 bases from J, with 3 bases in between. Germline V gene lookup returns CDR1 LNHNV and CDR2 YYDKDF (reference sequence). The CDR3 is 12 residues long. CDR3 DNA: TGTGCCACCAGCATATCCAAAAACATTCAGTACTTC. Encoded protein: CATSISKNIQYF.

V and J are TRBV7-2 and TRBJ1-4; D is undetermined. The CDR3 is made up of 18 amino acids. The germline V and J ends were trimmed by 7 bases and 0 bases, with 21 bases remaining between them. Germline assignment: CDR1 SGHTA and CDR2 FQGNSA. The CDR3 coding sequence is TGTGCCAGCATCACACCCATGAGGGATCCCCCAACTAATGAAAAACTGTTTTTT. Translated, it gives CASITPMRDPPTNEKLFF.

This clonotype was seen a few times. The rearrangement links TRBV30 to TRBJ2-7, with D uncertain. Trimming cost V 2 bases and J 3 bases, with 5 bases left between them. The CDR3 extends over 11 amino acids. CDR1 GTSNPN and CDR2 SVGIG come from the germline V gene (reference sequence). DNA of the CDR3: TGTGCCTGGAGTCCGGGCTACGAGCAGTACTTC. Translated: CAWSPGYEQYF.

This clonotype was seen a handful of times. V and J are TRBV6-5 and TRBJ2-3; the D is unclear. V was trimmed by 8 bases and J by 1 base, leaving 16 bases between them. The CDR3 spans 15 residues. Germline values: CDR1 MNHEY, CDR2 SVGAGI. The CDR3 DNA sequence: TGTGCCAGCCGTACCCTTAGCTCGCGCACAGATACGCAGTATTTT. Translation: CASRTLSSRTDTQYF.